This TCR beta chain was obtained from a study of T cell repertoires in cytomegalovirus infection. The germline V gene has CDR1 MNHEY and CDR2 SVGAGI. The V and J ends lost 4 bases and 3 bases, in that order; junction bases with no gene match: 5. The CDR3 totals 15 residues. In the case of this clonotype: What it binds is unknown.

Via MiXCR, TCRdb re-called the reads, giving one row per CDR3 protein. Here the sample spans some 940,000 distinct CDR3 sequences, 30% to 40% being singletons. Sequencing used cultured CD8+ T cells from PBMCs, obtained from culture after CMV antigen stimulation. The chain has TRBV6-5 and TRBJ2-7; 11 nucleotides line up with TRBD1. The clonotype comes from a human donor in good health (CMV status not recorded). Some clones in this sample may be carry-over from other donors' samples. CDR3 sequence reads: CASSSGQGAVYEQYV. CDR3 sequence (DNA): TGTGCCAGCAGTTCAGGACAGGGGGCAGTCTACGAGCAGTACGTC.